This passage covers 18 T cell receptor beta chains from one sample sequenced in a study of T cell clonotyping in hematopoietic cell transplantation. Time point here: recipient sample about 28 days before transplant, after cytoreduction. Sequenced by immunoSEQ multiplex PCR; TCRdb stores in-frame clones only, minus some. The sample has 75,000 to 95,000 clones, almost 97% seen once. The sequencing here drew on peripheral blood mononuclear cells, taken before stem cell transplant. The origin of the receptors is a woman aged 45-65 years with acute myeloid leukemia. Some clones in this sample may be carry-over from other donors' samples.

The chain recombines TRBV7-3 with TRBJ1-1, with 10 bases fitting TRBD1. The CDR3 covers 14 residues. The V gene's germline CDR1 is SGHTA and CDR2 FQGTGA. V lost 5 bases to trimming and J lost 6 bases; unmatched junction nucleotides: 6. The CDR3 DNA follows: TGTGCCAGCAGCATGACAGGGGGCGTATCTGAAGCTTTCTTT. This codes for CASSMTGGVSEAFF.

V gene TRBV5-1 combines with J gene TRBJ2-7, with D maybe TRBD1 (6 bases). The CDR3 has 15 residues. V lost 4 bases to trimming and J lost 3 bases, with 17 bases between them. Looked up from germline, CDR1 is SGHRS and CDR2 is YFSETQ. Written as DNA, the CDR3 is TGCGCCAGCAGCCTGGGGACACGGGGAGTCTACGAGCAGTACTTC. It is translated as CASSLGTRGVYEQYF.

The rearrangement joins TRBV5-1 to TRBJ1-2; D ambiguous. The V gene lost 2 bases and the J gene lost 6 bases, with 20 bases spanning the gap. Germline V lookup: CDR1 SGHRS, CDR2 YFSETQ. The CDR3 sequence is 16 residues long. The CDR3 DNA is TGCGCCAGCAGCTTCCAAAACCTTCGACGGGAGGATGGCTACACCTTC. Protein: CASSFQNLRREDGYTF.

This chain links TRBV28 with TRBJ2-3; perhaps TRBD1 as D (5 bases). CDR1 and CDR2 from the germline V gene are MDHEN and SYDVKM. The V gene lost 1 base and the J gene lost 4 bases, with 6 bases spanning the gap. The length of the CDR3 is 13 residues. CDR3 sequence reads: CASSLSGSDTQYF. DNA of the CDR3: TGTGCCAGCAGTTTATCAGGGTCAGATACGCAGTATTTT. Combining the CDR3 with reference TRBV28 and TRBJ2-3 gives the whole variable domain DVKVTQSSRYLVKRTGEKVFLECVQDMDHENMFWYRQDPGLGLRLIYFSYDVKMKEKGDIPEGYSVSREKKERFSLILESASTNQTSMYLCASSLSGSDTQYFGPGTRLTVL.

This chain uses TRBV6-5 with TRBJ2-7, with 7 bases that match TRBD1. This CDR3 has 14 residues. Germline CDR1 and CDR2: MNHEY and SVGAGI. V was pared by 4 bases and J by 3 bases, with 6 bases of the junction left unmatched. CDR3 nucleotide sequence: TGTGCCAGCAGTTCCGGGACAGCCTTCTACGAGCAGTACTTC. Translation gives CASSSGTAFYEQYF.

The chain carries TRBV6-4 and TRBJ2-1; D call uncertain. This CDR3 comprises 13 residues. V shed 4 bases and J shed 6 bases, with 10 bases lying between them. Germline CDR1 and CDR2: MRHNA and SNTAGT. The chain's CDR3 is CASSASRLNEQFF. Written as DNA, the CDR3 is TGTGCCAGCAGTGCGTCCCGACTCAATGAGCAGTTCTTC.

The V gene is TRBV30, the J gene TRBJ1-1; D remains unclear. The V gene lost 5 bases and the J gene lost 6 bases, with 10 bases spanning the gap. The length of the CDR3 is 11 residues. From germline, CDR1 is GTSNPN and CDR2 SVGIG (reference sequence). In DNA, the CDR3 is TGTGCCTGGTCCTACCAGCCTGAAGCTTTCTTT. Translating gives CAWSYQPEAFF.

V gene TRBV14 combines with J gene TRBJ1-2; possible D gene TRBD1, 5 bases. CDR1 SGHDN and CDR2 FVKESK come from the germline V gene. V gave up 2 bases and J gave up 6 bases, with 13 bases separating them. The CDR3 sequence is 14 residues long. Here the CDR3 reads CASSQMGGAHGYTF. The CDR3 bases are TGTGCCAGCAGCCAAATGGGAGGGGCTCATGGCTACACCTTC.

V usage is TRBV19 and J usage is TRBJ1-2; D unclear. Germline CDR1 is LNHDA and CDR2 is SQIVND (reference sequence). Trimming removed 3 bases from V and 3 bases from J, with 5 bases in between. CDR3 length: 12 residues. CDR3 bases: TGTGCCAGTAGTATCCCCCACTATGGCTACACCTTC. It is translated as CASSIPHYGYTF. The full variable domain, completed using reference TRBV19 and TRBJ1-2, is DGGITQSPKYLFRKEGQNVTLSCEQNLNHDAMYWYRQDPGQGLRLIYYSQIVNDFQKGDIAEGYSVSREKKESFPLTVTSAQKNPTAFYLCASSIPHYGYTFGSGTRLTVV.

The rearrangement joins TRBV28 to TRBJ1-1, with D unresolved. Trimming pared 7 bases from V and 1 base from J, leaving 7 bases between. Per germline, CDR1 MDHEN and CDR2 SYDVKM. The CDR3 contains 12 residues. DNA for the CDR3: TGTGCCAGCATTACGGGGAACACTGAAGCTTTCTTT. Translating gives CASITGNTEAFF.

The chain combines TRBV25-1 with TRBJ2-2; D remains unclear. CDR3 length equals 11 residues. CDR1 and CDR2 from the germline V gene are MGHDK and SYGVNS. The V end lost 8 bases, the J end lost 6 bases, and 7 bases lay between the germline ends. CDR3 sequence reads: CASAYSGELFF. The CDR3 DNA reads TGTGCCAGCGCATACTCCGGGGAGCTGTTTTTT.

This clone occurred once. This chain connects TRBV9 to TRBJ2-7; 7 bases map to TRBD2. The V segment lost 4 bases and the J segment 4 bases; nucleotides outside the gene matches: 8. This CDR3 spans 14 amino acids. Germline-derived CDR1 and CDR2 are SGDLS and YYNGEE. CDR3 sequence: CASSQEREGYEQYF. Here the CDR3 DNA reads TGTGCCAGCAGCCAGGAGCGGGAAGGGTACGAGCAGTACTTC.

The gene calls are TRBV30 and TRBJ1-5; 7 positions match TRBD1. The CDR3 runs to 14 residues. Germline V lookup: CDR1 GTSNPN, CDR2 SVGIG (reference sequence). V lost 3 bases and J lost 1; bases outside the gene matches: 3. In DNA, the CDR3 is TGTGCCTGGAGGGAGGGGGCGAGCAATCAGCCCCAGCATTTT. Encoded protein: CAWREGASNQPQHF.

Concerning this clone itself: The sample carries other DNA sequences with the same CDR3. The chain employs TRBV5-6 and TRBJ2-5; D is uncertain. CDR3 length: 11 amino acids. Trimming took 1 base from V and 4 from J, leaving 2 bases between them. In germline, CDR1 is SGHDT, CDR2 YYEEEE. The CDR3 coding sequence is TGTGCCAGCAGCTTGAGAGAGACCCAGTACTTC. Translated: CASSLRETQYF.

The chain carries TRBV11-1 and TRBJ2-1; 9 positions match TRBD2. Per germline, CDR1 SGHAT and CDR2 FQDESV (reference sequence). CDR3 length equals 19 residues. V shed 1 base and J 0 bases; nucleotides not matched to a gene: 10. The CDR3 loop is CASSLGTGLARSSYNEQFF. In nucleotides, the CDR3 is TGTGCCAGCAGCTTAGGGACAGGACTAGCGAGGAGCTCCTACAATGAGCAGTTCTTC.

This chain links TRBV11-2 with TRBJ2-1; 7 nucleotides match TRBD2. The CDR3 length is 15 residues. Germline-derived CDR1 and CDR2 are SGHAT and FQNNGV. V was clipped by 2 bases and J by 8 bases; unmatched bases: 9. The DNA for the CDR3 is TGTGCCAGCAGCTTATCGTCGGGGGGTGTAGATGAGCAGTTCTTC. Translation gives CASSLSSGGVDEQFF.

The J gene is TRBJ2-7, the V gene TRBV10-3, with 7 positions matching TRBD1. CDR1 ENHRY and CDR2 SYGVKD come from the germline V gene. After removal of 4 bases from V and 2 bases from J, the junction contained 8 bases not matched to a gene. The CDR3 runs to 15 residues. Here the CDR3 DNA reads TGTGCCATCAGTGTAACCGGGACAGTAACCTACGAGCAGTACTTC. Translated: CAISVTGTVTYEQYF.

The chain employs TRBV9 and TRBJ1-1; D ambiguous. This CDR3 has 13 residues. The V gene's germline CDR1 is SGDLS and CDR2 YYNGEE. Trimming pared 1 base from V and 3 bases from J, leaving 7 bases between. The CDR3 DNA sequence: TGTGCCAGCAGCGTAAGTTCGGACACTGAAGCTTTCTTT. Its protein product is CASSVSSDTEAFF.